These 10 T cell receptor beta chains were sequenced from one sample in a study of blood T cell repertoires in COVID-19. Clones were sequenced by immunoSEQ multiplex PCR, and TCRdb holds only the in-frame ones, with some missing. The table records tens of thousands of clones, about 93% of them present only once. Source material: peripheral blood. The receptor set was obtained from a human donor in a cohort sampled during active COVID-19.

V is TRBV7-3 and J is TRBJ2-3, with a weak D call TRBD2 (6 bases). The CDR3 totals 15 residues. The V end was cut by 2 bases, the J end by 1 base, with 10 bases between. Germline V gene data show CDR1 as SGHTA and CDR2 as FQGTGA. DNA for the CDR3: TGTGCCAGCAGCTTAGTGGGGGGAGGCACAGATACGCAGTATTTT. Its protein product is CASSLVGGGTDTQYF. The full variable domain, rest sourced from reference TRBV7-3 and TRBJ2-3, is GAGVSQTPSNKVTEKGKYVELRCDPISGHTALYWYRQSLGQGPEFLIYFQGTGAADDSGLPNDRFFAVRPEGSVSTLKIQRTERGDSAVYLCASSLVGGGTDTQYFGPGTRLTVL.

This chain uses TRBV7-6 with TRBJ2-5, with 7 bases that match TRBD2. CDR1 is SGHVS, CDR2 FNYEAQ, per germline. The CDR3 runs 16 residues. Trimming at V came to 1 base and at J to 2 bases, leaving 7 bases not matched to a gene. This CDR3 is CASSLGPGGVQETQYF. For the CDR3, the DNA is TGTGCCAGCAGCTTAGGCCCGGGGGGTGTTCAAGAGACCCAGTACTTC.

This clone is a singleton in its sample. CDR3: CASSEQGLDTGELFF. As DNA, the CDR3 is TGCGCCAGCAGCGAACAGGGGTTGGACACCGGGGAGCTGTTTTTT. V gene TRBV5-1 combines with J gene TRBJ2-2; 7 bases map to TRBD1. The ends lost 4 bases at V and 3 bases at J; junction bases unmatched: 6. CDR3 size: 15 residues. Per the germline V gene, CDR1 is SGHRS and CDR2 is YFSETQ.

The chain carries TRBV7-9 and TRBJ2-2; 8 nucleotides line up with TRBD1. The length of the CDR3 is 15 residues. Unmatched junction bases numbered 7, after V lost 5 bases and J lost 5 bases. CDR1 and CDR2 from the germline V gene are SEHNR and FQNEAQ (reference sequence). CDR3 nucleotides: TGTGCCAGCAGCCCATGGACAGGGACGACCGGGGAGCTGTTTTTT. It translates to CASSPWTGTTGELFF.

The chain couples TRBV6-4 to TRBJ1-1; a weak D match, TRBD1 (5 bases). In germline, CDR1 is MRHNA, CDR2 SNTAGT. The CDR3 loop spans 13 amino acids. Trimming removed 5 bases at V and 7 bases at J, with 14 bases between. CDR3 sequence reads: CASSLQMGGEAFF. In DNA, the CDR3 is TGTGCCAGCAGTCTCCAAATGGGGGGTGAAGCTTTCTTT.

In this sample, this clone turned up once. The chain couples TRBV10-3 to TRBJ1-5, with unresolved D. The V and J ends lost 8 bases and 3 bases respectively, with 11 bases between them. This CDR3 comprises 13 residues. CDR1 ENHRY and CDR2 SYGVKD come from the germline V gene. This chain's CDR3 is CAIQAGINQPQHF. The CDR3 DNA is TGTGCCATCCAGGCGGGGATCAATCAGCCCCAGCATTTT.

This chain uses TRBV4-1 with TRBJ1-1, with D perhaps TRBD1 (5 bases). Germline loops: CDR1 MGHRA, CDR2 YSYEKL. V was trimmed by 1 base and J by 6 bases, leaving 15 bases between them. The CDR3 is 15 amino acids. CDR3 sequence: CASSQVGRVISEAFF. The CDR3 coding sequence is TGCGCCAGCAGCCAAGTGGGCAGGGTGATCTCTGAAGCTTTCTTT.

The J gene is TRBJ2-1, the V gene TRBV24-1, with 9 bases fitting TRBD1. Trimming removed 2 bases from V and 9 bases from J; junction bases left unmatched: 7. Germline CDR1 is KGHDR and CDR2 is SFDVKD. This CDR3 contains 15 residues. This chain's CDR3 is CATSDSTGGSGEQFF. Written as DNA, the CDR3 is TGTGCCACCAGTGATTCGACAGGGGGGAGTGGTGAGCAGTTCTTC.

The chain is built from TRBV10-3 and TRBJ2-1, with unresolved D. The CDR3 loop spans 16 amino acids. The germline gives CDR1 ENHRY, CDR2 SYGVKD. V shed 10 bases and J shed 0 bases, with 19 bases lying between them. The CDR3: CATRDPGLSSYNEQFF. CDR3 in DNA: TGTGCCACCCGCGACCCAGGTTTGAGCTCCTACAATGAGCAGTTCTTC.

V and J are TRBV5-1 and TRBJ2-5; TRBD1 agrees at 10 bases. This CDR3 comprises 14 residues. V shed 4 bases and J 4 bases; nucleotides not matched to a gene: 4. Germline CDR1 is SGHRS and CDR2 is YFSETQ. The CDR3 nucleotides read TGCGCCAGCAGCCCCCGGACAGGGGGAGAGACCCAGTACTTC. Its protein is CASSPRTGGETQYF.